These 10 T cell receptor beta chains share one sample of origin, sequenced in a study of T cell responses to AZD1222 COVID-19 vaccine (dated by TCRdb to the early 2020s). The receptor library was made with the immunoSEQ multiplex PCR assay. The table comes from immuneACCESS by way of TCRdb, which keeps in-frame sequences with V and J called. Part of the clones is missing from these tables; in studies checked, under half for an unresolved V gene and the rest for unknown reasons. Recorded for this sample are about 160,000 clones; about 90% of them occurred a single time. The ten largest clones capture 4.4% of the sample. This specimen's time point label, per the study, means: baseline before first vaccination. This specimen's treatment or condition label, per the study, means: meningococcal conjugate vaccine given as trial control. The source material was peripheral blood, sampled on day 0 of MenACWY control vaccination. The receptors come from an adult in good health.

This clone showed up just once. CDR3 coding DNA: TGTGCCATCAAAAGTGGGGCTAATGAAAAACTGTTTTTT. It codes for CAIKSGANEKLFF. This chain uses TRBV10-3 with TRBJ1-4; no definite D call. This CDR3 region has 13 residues. V lost 7 bases and J lost 3, with 9 bases in between. CDR1 and CDR2 (germline): ENHRY, SYGVKD.

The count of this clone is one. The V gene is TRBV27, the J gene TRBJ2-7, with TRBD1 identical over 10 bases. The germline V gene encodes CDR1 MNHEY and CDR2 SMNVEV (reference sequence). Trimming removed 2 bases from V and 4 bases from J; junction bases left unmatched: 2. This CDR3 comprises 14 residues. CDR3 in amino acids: CASSLGDRGYEQYF. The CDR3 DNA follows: TGTGCCAGCAGTTTAGGGGACAGGGGATACGAGCAGTACTTC.

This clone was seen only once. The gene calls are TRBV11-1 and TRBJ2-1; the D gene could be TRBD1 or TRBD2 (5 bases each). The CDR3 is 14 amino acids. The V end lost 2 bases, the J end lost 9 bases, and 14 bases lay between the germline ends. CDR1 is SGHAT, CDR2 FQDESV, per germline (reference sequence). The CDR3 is CASSLTSPGAEQFF. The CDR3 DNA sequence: TGTGCCAGCAGCTTAACCTCTCCCGGGGCTGAGCAGTTCTTC.

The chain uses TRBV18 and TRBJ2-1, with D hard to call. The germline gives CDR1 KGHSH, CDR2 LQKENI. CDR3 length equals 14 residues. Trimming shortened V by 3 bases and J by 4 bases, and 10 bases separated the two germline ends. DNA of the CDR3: TGTGCCAGCTCACCCACTGCGGATTACAATGAGCAGTTCTTC. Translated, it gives CASSPTADYNEQFF.

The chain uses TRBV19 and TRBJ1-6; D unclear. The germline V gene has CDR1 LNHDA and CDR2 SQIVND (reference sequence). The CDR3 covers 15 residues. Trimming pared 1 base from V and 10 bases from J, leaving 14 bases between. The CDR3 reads CASSIARSGESPLHF. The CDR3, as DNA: TGTGCCAGTAGTATAGCCCGAAGCGGGGAATCACCCCTCCACTTT.

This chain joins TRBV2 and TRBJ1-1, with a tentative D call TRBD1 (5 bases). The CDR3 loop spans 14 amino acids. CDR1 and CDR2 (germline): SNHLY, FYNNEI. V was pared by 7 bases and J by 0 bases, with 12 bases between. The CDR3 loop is CASIQGAVNTEAFF. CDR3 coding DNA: TGTGCCAGCATTCAAGGGGCGGTGAACACTGAAGCTTTCTTT.

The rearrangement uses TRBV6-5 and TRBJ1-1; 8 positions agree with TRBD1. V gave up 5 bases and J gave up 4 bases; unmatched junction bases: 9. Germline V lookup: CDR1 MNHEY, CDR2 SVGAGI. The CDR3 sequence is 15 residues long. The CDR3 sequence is CASSQNQQGGTEAFF. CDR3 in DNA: TGTGCCAGCAGTCAAAATCAACAGGGGGGCACTGAAGCTTTCTTT.

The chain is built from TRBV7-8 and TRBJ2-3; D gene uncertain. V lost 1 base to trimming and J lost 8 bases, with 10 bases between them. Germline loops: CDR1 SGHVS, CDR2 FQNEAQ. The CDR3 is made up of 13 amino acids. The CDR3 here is CASSLEPSRTQYF. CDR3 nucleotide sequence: TGTGCCAGCAGCTTAGAGCCTAGTCGTACGCAGTATTTT.

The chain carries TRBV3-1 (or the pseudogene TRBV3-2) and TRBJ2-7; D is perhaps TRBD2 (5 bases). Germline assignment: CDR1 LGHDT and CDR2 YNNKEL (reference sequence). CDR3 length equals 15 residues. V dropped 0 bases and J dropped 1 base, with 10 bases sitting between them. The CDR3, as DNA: TGTGCCAGCAGCCAAGATTTGACGGGGTCCTACGAGCAGTACTTC. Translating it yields CASSQDLTGSYEQYF.

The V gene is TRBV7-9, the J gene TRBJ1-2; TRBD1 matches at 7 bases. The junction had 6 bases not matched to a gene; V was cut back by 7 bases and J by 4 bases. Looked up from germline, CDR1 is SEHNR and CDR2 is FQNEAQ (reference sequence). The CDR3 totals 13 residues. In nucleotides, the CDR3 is TGTGCCAGCAAAAAGGGACAGAGCTATGGCTACACCTTC. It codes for CASKKGQSYGYTF. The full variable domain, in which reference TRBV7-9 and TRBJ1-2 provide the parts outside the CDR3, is DTGVSQNPRHKITKRGQNVTFRCDPISEHNRLYWYRQTLGQGPEFLTYFQNEAQLEKSRLLSDRFSAERPKGSFSTLEIQRTEQGDSAMYLCASKKGQSYGYTFGSGTRLTVV.